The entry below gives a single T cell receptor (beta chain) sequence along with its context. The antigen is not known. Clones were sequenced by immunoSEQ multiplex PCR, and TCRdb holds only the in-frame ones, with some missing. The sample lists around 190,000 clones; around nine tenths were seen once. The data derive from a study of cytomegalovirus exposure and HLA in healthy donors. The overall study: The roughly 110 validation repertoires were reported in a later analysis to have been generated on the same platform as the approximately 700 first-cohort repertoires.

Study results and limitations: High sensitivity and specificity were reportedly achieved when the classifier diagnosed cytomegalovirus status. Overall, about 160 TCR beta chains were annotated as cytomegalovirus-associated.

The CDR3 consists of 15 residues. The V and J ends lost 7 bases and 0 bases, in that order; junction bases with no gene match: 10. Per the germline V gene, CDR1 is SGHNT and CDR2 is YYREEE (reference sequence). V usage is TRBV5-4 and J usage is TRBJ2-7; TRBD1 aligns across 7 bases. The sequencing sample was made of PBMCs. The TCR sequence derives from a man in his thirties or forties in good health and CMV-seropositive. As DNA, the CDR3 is TGTGCCAGCGGAAACCGGACAGGAAACTCCTACGAGCAGTACTTC. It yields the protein CASGNRTGNSYEQYF.